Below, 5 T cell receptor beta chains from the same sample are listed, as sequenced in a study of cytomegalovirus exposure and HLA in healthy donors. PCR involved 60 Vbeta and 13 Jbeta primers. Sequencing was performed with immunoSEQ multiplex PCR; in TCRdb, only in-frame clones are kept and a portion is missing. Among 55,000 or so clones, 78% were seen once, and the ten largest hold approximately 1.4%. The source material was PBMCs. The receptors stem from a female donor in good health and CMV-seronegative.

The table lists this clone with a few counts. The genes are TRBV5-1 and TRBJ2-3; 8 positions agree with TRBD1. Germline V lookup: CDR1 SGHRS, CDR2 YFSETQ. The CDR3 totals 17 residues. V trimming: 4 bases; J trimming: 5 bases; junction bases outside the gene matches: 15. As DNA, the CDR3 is TGCGCCAGCAGCATCGGGCAGGGGGCTGGATTTGTAGATACGCAGTATTTT. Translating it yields CASSIGQGAGFVDTQYF.

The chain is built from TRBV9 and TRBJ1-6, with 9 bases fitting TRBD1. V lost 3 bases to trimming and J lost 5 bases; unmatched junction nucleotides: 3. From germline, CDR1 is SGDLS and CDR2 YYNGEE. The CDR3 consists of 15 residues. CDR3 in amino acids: CASSAGTGNNSPLHF. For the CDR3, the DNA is TGTGCCAGCAGCGCCGGGACAGGGAATAATTCACCCCTCCACTTT.

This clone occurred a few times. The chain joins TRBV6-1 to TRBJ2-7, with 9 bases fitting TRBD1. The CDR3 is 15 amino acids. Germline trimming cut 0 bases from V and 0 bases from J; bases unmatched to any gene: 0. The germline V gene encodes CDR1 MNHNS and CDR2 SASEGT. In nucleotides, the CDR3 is TGTGCCAGCAGTGAAGCGACAGGGGGCTCCTACGAGCAGTACTTC. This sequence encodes CASSEATGGSYEQYF.

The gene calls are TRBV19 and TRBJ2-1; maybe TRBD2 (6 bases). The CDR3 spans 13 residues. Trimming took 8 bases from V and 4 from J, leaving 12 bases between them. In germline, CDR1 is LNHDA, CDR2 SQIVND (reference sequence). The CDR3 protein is CASRGTRYNEQFF. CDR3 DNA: TGTGCCAGTCGGGGGACGCGGTACAATGAGCAGTTCTTC.

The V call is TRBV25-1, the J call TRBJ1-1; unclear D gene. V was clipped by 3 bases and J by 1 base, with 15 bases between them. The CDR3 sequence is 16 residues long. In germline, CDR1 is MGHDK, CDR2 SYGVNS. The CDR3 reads CASSDIGSLGNTEAFF. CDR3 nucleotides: TGTGCCAGCAGTGATATAGGGAGTTTGGGGAACACTGAAGCTTTCTTT.